This T cell receptor beta chain is from a study of blood T cell repertoires in COVID-19. Study-level information: PBMCs, B-cell-depleted T cells, or T cells were the source of the cDNA or gDNA that made up the material.

Per the authors' pipeline: Estimates of nucleated cell counts were drawn from the amplification of reference gene primers. Produced via immunoSEQ multiplex PCR; TCRdb's table is partial and in-frame only. The DNA gave D and trimming, while V, J and clone size come from that table. The profile covers some 200,000 clones, with roughly four fifths appearing a single time and roughly 12% taken by the ten largest. The CDR3 runs 14 residues. In germline, CDR1 is MNHEY, CDR2 SVGAGI. Unmatched junction bases numbered 3, after V lost 6 bases and J lost 0 bases. The clonotype was recovered from a woman in her forties with acute or convalescent COVID-19. The sequencing input was peripheral blood. This chain uses TRBV6-5 with TRBJ1-1; 8 positions match TRBD1. CDR3: CASRRTGMNTEAFF. The CDR3 bases are TGTGCCAGCAGGCGGACAGGGATGAACACTGAAGCTTTCTTT.